This T cell receptor (beta chain) appears in the sequencing data of a study of cytomegalovirus exposure and HLA in healthy donors. Study-level background: An earlier analysis found some 100 million unique TCR beta sequences from roughly 170 million T cells. Clustering assigned approximately 79% of the roughly 400 genotyped donors to the Caucasian-associated ancestry cluster.

Study conclusions and caveats: Later on, an analysis tied 15,000 to 20,000 TCR beta sequences to HLA alleles at 0.05 false discovery rate.

V lost 3 bases, J lost 4 bases, and 6 bases stayed unmatched. Germline values: CDR1 SGDLS, CDR2 YYNGEE. The CDR3 has 14 residues. The PCR was carried out with 60 Vbeta primers and 13 Jbeta primers. Using immunoSEQ multiplex PCR, the repertoire was profiled, and TCRdb retains in-frame clones only, with some absent. Among under 250,000 clones listed, 75% to 80% were seen once. This clone has a handful of counts. Its antigen is as yet unknown. Material for sequencing was PBMCs. The chain uses TRBV9 and TRBJ1-1; 7 positions agree with TRBD1. The receptor was isolated from a male donor in good health and CMV-seronegative. The CDR3 reads CASSENTGVTEAFF. The CDR3 coding sequence is TGTGCCAGCAGCGAAAATACAGGGGTCACTGAAGCTTTCTTT.